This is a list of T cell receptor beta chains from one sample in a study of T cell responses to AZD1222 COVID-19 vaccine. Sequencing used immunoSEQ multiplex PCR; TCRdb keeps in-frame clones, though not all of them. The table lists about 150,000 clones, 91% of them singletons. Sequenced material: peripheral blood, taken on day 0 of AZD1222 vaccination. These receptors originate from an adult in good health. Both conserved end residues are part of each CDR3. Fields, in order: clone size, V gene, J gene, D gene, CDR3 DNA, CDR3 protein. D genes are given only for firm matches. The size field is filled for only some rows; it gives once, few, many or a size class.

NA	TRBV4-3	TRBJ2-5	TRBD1	TGCGCCAGCAGCCAAGATACGGCAGGGGGTACGGAGACCCAGTACTTC	CASSQDTAGGTETQYF
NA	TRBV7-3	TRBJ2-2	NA	TGTGCCAGCAGCTTAAGTCAGTCAGGGGAGCTGTTTTTT	CASSLSQSGELFF
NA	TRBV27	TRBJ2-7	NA	TGTGCCAGCAGGGGGGGAATTTCATCCTACGAGCAGTACTTC	CASRGGISSYEQYF
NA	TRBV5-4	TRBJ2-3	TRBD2	TGTGCCAGCAGCTTGGGGCGGACTAGCGAGCGGTGGCTTAGCACAGATACGCAGTATTTT	CASSLGRTSERWLSTDTQYF
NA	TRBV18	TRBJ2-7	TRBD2	TGTGCCAGCTCACTTTGGCGGGAGGGCCAGGGCGAGCAGTACTTC	CASSLWREGQGEQYF
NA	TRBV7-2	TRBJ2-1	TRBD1	TGTGCCAGCAAAGGACAGGGCCTCTACAATGAGCAGTTCTTC	CASKGQGLYNEQFF
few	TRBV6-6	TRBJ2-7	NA	TGTGCCAGCAGACGATCACAGGGACCGAGCTCCTACGAGCAGTACTTC	CASRRSQGPSSYEQYF
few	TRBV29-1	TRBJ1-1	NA	TGCAGCGTCCAATTTGAGAAAACAGGAGGTACTGAAGCTTTCTTT	CSVQFEKTGGTEAFF
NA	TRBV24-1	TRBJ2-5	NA	TGTGCCACCAGTGCCGGGTCCCTCCAAGAGACCCAGTACTTC	CATSAGSLQETQYF
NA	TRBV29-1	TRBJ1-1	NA	TGCAGCGTCGGGGTCGGGATCACTGAAGCTTTCTTT	CSVGVGITEAFF
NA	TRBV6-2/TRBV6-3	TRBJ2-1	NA	TGTGCCAGCAGTGGGGGGTCCGGGGACCCTTACAATGAGCAGTTCTTC	CASSGGSGDPYNEQFF
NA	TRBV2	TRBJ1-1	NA	TGTGCCAGCAGTGAAGGGTCTATCATGAACACTGAAGCTTTCTTT	CASSEGSIMNTEAFF
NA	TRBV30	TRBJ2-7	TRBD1	TGTGCCTGGAAAAAACAGGGGGCGGGATATGAGCAGTACTTC	CAWKKQGAGYEQYF
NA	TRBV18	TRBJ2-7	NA	TGTGCCAGCTCCCCGTCCGCGGGACAGAGGATCTACGAGCAGTACTTC	CASSPSAGQRIYEQYF
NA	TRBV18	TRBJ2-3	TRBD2	TGTGCCAGCTCACCACTTAGCGGGGGGGCCACTACAAGCACAGATACGCAGTATTTT	CASSPLSGGATTSTDTQYF
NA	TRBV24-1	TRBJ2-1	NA	TGTGCCACCAGTGATTTGCGGCGGGGCCAGGGGAAGCAGTTCTTC	CATSDLRRGQGKQFF
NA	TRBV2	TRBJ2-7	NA	TGTGCCAGCAGTGACTTTGAGGGACGTCGACTTGTCTACGAGCAGTACTTC	CASSDFEGRRLVYEQYF
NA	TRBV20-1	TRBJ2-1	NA	TGCAGTGCTGGGGTGGGGGAGCAGTTCTTC	CSAGVGEQFF
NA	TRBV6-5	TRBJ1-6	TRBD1	TGTGCCAGCAGTCCAGGGGGTTCACCCCTCCACTTT	CASSPGGSPLHF
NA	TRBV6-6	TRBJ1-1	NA	TGTGCCAGCAGTCGAGGACAGTCAACCACTGAAGCTTTCTTT	CASSRGQSTTEAFF
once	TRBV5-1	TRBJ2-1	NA	TGCGCCAGCAGCTCCGGCCGGGGTGAGCAGTTCTTC	CASSSGRGEQFF
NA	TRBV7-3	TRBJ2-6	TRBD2	TGTGCCAGCAGCTCAAAGCGGGGGGCCGTTGGTCTGACTTTC	CASSSKRGAVGLTF
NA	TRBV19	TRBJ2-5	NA	TGTGCCAGTAGTATAGGGCTCGGAGAGACCCAGTACTTC	CASSIGLGETQYF
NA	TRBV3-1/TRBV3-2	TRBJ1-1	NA	TGTGCCAGCAGCCAAATTTGGGGTGGCATGAACACTGAAGCTTTCTTT	CASSQIWGGMNTEAFF
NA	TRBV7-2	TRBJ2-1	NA	TGTGCCAGCAGCTTGTTAACGGGGGTCAAGTTCTTC	CASSLLTGVKFF
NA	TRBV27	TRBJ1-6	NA	TGTGCCAGCAGTAGGCGGACTCCCCTCGAAAATTCACCCCTCCACTTT	CASSRRTPLENSPLHF
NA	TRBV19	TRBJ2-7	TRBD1	TGTGCCAGTAGTAGGACAGGTGACTCCTACGAGCAGTACTTC	CASSRTGDSYEQYF
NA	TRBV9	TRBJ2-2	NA	TGTGCCAGCAGCGTAGGTGTGGATAACACCGGGGAGCTGTTTTTT	CASSVGVDNTGELFF
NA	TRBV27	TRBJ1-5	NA	TGTGCCAGCAGTTGGGGGGACAATCAGCCCCAGCATTTT	CASSWGDNQPQHF
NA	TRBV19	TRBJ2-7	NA	TGTGCCTCATCAGGGGCAGTACCAACCCCCTACGAGCAGTACTTC	CASSGAVPTPYEQYF
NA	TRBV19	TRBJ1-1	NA	TGTGCCAGTAGTACAGGATTGGGCACTGAAGCTTTCTTT	CASSTGLGTEAFF
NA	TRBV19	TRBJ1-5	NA	TGTGCCAGCGGACAGCCCGCGAGCAATCAGCCCCAGCATTTT	CASGQPASNQPQHF
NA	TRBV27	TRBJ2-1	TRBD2	TGTGCCAGCAGTCTCAGACTAGCGGGGGGCTACAATGAGCAGTTCTTC	CASSLRLAGGYNEQFF
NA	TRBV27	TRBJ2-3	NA	TGTGCCAGCAGTTTCAGGTATATCACAGATACGCAGTATTTT	CASSFRYITDTQYF
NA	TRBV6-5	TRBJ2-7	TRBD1	TGTGCCAGCAGTTATCTACCGGGACAGCATTCCTACGAGCAGTACTTC	CASSYLPGQHSYEQYF
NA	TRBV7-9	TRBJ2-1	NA	TGTGCCAGCAGCTTAGTACGGCAGCTCTACCAAAATGAGCAGTTCTTC	CASSLVRQLYQNEQFF
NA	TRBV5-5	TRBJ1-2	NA	TGTGCCAGCAGCTCGACGGCCTCAAAGGGTAACTATGGCTACACCTTC	CASSSTASKGNYGYTF
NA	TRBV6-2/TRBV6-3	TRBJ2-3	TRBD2	TGTGCCAGCAGTTACCTCGATTTAGCGGGAGAGAACCCCACAGATACGCAGTATTTT	CASSYLDLAGENPTDTQYF
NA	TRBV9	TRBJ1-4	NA	TGTGCCAGCAGCGCGTCAGGGGCAACTAATGAAAAACTGTTTTTT	CASSASGATNEKLFF
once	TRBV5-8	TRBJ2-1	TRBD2	TGTGCCAGCAGCAGGAGCGGGGTCAATGAGCAGTTCTTC	CASSRSGVNEQFF
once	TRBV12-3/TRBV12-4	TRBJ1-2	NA	TGTGCCAGCAGGCTGGGGATACAGCGCGGCTACACCTTC	CASRLGIQRGYTF
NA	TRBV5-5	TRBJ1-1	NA	TGTGCCAGCAGCTTGGTAGGCGGCAGGTCCACTGAAGCTTTCTTT	CASSLVGGRSTEAFF
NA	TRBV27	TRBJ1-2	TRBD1	TGTGCCAGCAGTCCAAACCCGGGACAGGGGGGCTACACCTTC	CASSPNPGQGGYTF
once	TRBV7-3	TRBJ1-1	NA	TGTGCCAGCAGCTTAACGTTTGACAGAAGGAACACTGAAGCTTTCTTT	CASSLTFDRRNTEAFF
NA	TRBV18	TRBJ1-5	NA	TGTGCCAGCTCACCAATACAGGTCCTCAATCAGCCCCAGCATTTT	CASSPIQVLNQPQHF
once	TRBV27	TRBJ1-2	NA	TGTGCCAGCGGGGGGGCCCCCTACTATGGCTACACCTTC	CASGGAPYYGYTF
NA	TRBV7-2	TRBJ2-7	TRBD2	TGTGCCAGCAGCTCGCGGACTAGCGGGGGGGCCCGCGAGCAGTACTTC	CASSSRTSGGAREQYF
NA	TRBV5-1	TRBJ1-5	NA	TGCGCCAGCAGCTTTTCGGGAACTGGGAATCAGCCCCAGCATTTT	CASSFSGTGNQPQHF
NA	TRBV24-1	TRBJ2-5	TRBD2	TGTGCCACCAGTGGTTCACCACCGACTAGCGGGAGAATGGAGACCCAGTACTTC	CATSGSPPTSGRMETQYF
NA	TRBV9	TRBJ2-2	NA	TGTGCCAGCAGTCCTAGTCCGGACACCGGGGAGCTGTTTTTT	CASSPSPDTGELFF
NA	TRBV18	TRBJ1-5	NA	TGTGCCAGCTCACCTTCAAGTAGCAATCAGCCCCAGCATTTT	CASSPSSSNQPQHF
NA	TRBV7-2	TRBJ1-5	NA	TGTGCCAGCACCTACGAGGGGGGGCGCAATCAGCCCCAGCATTTT	CASTYEGGRNQPQHF
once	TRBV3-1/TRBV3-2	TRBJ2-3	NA	TGTGCCAGCAGCGAAACGGATCCTGTCATGCAAGATACGCAGTATTTT	CASSETDPVMQDTQYF
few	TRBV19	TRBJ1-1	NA	TGTGCCAGTAGTGGGTACACAGTGAACACTGAAGCTTTCTTT	CASSGYTVNTEAFF
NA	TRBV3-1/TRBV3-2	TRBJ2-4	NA	TGTGCCAGCAGCCAAACTCCCCTGGGGTGGGACATTCAGTACTTC	CASSQTPLGWDIQYF
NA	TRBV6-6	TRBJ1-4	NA	TGTGCCAGCCGGGTCGATGCAACTAATGAAAAACTGTTTTTT	CASRVDATNEKLFF
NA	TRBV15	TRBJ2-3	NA	TGTGCCACCAGCAGAGACGTAGCGAAGAGCACAGATACGCAGTATTTT	CATSRDVAKSTDTQYF